This TCR beta chain was recorded in a study of CXCR3-negative and CXCR3-positive naive CD8 T cells. Study findings and constraints: CXCR3 expression dropped partially after cryopreservation, and most assays relied on fresh PBMCs. Memory CD8+ cells showed much lower diversity, while both naive subsets were comparably high. TRB CDR3 hydrophobicity was greater in CXCR3-positive naive cells than in CXCR3-negative naive cells.

In preparing the TRB cDNA libraries, 5' RACE with UMI labels was used. Reprocessing the 5' RACE reads, TCRdb reports a single entry for every CDR3 protein and omits DNA. The sample has 150,000 or so distinct CDR3 sequences. On this clonotype: Its antigen is unidentified.

Germline assignment: CDR1 SQVTM and CDR2 ANQGSEA. CDR3 length: 14 amino acids. The TCR originated in a human donor in good health. Some clones in this sample may be carry-over from other donors' samples. V usage is TRBV29-1 and J usage is TRBJ2-7; TCRdb names TRBD1, which stays unverified in the absence of DNA. Source material: naive CXCR3+ CD8+ T cells from blood. Subset here: CD45RO-CCR7+CD27+CD95- naive CD8+ T cells expressing CXCR3 (TNR3+). CDR3 amino acids: CSVELGQGPYEQYF.